A selection of T cell receptor beta chains follows, all from one sample in a study of blood T cells in healthy people across ages. TCRdb re-called the 5' RACE reads through MiXCR, storing one row per CDR3 protein. The table records about 670,000 distinct CDR3 sequences, over 40% of them present only once. Sequencing was performed on blood. Receptor source: a woman older than 75 in good health. Both conserved end residues are part of each CDR3. Each record gives: V gene, clone size, J gene, D gene, CDR3 DNA, CDR3 protein. A D gene is named only where the DNA matches it firmly. For some rows the clone size is stated as once, few or many, or as a class when expanded; others skip it.

V: TRBV18; size: many; J: TRBJ2-5; D: NA; DNA: TGTGCCAGCTCACCGGCAGGGATGGGGCAAGAGACCCAGTACTTC; CDR3: CASSPAGMGQETQYF
V: TRBV5-1; size: NA; J: TRBJ2-2; D: TRBD1; DNA: TGCGCCAGCAGTACACAGGGGGACACCGGGGAGCTGTTTTTT; CDR3: CASSTQGDTGELFF
V: TRBV27; size: few; J: TRBJ2-2; D: NA; DNA: TGTGCCAGCAGCCAGGGACGGCCGAACACCGGGGAGCTGTTTTTT; CDR3: CASSQGRPNTGELFF
V: TRBV28; size: many; J: TRBJ2-5; D: NA; DNA: TGTGCCAGCAGTTTGCTCGCGTCTGAAGAGACCCAGTACTTC; CDR3: CASSLLASEETQYF
V: TRBV5-1; size: NA; J: TRBJ2-1; D: NA; DNA: TGCGCCAGCAGCTTGCAGCCAGCCTACAATGAGCAGTTCTTC; CDR3: CASSLQPAYNEQFF
V: TRBV9; size: NA; J: TRBJ2-5; D: NA; DNA: TGTGCCAGCAGCGTAGAGGGCCTACGTGGGACCCAGTACTTC; CDR3: CASSVEGLRGTQYF
V: TRBV3-1; size: few; J: TRBJ2-5; D: NA; DNA: TGTGCCAGCAGCCGTCGAGGACAAGAACAAGAGACCCAGTACTTC; CDR3: CASSRRGQEQETQYF
V: TRBV20-1; size: many; J: TRBJ2-3; D: TRBD2; DNA: TGCAGTGCTAGAGATAGGAGACTAGCGGGGACAGATACGCAGTATTTT; CDR3: CSARDRRLAGTDTQYF
V: TRBV3-1; size: NA; J: TRBJ2-7; D: TRBD1; DNA: TGTGCCAGCAGCCAAGGACAGGGAAGCGCCTACGAGCAGTACTTC; CDR3: CASSQGQGSAYEQYF
V: TRBV7-9; size: many; J: TRBJ2-1; D: NA; DNA: TGTGCCAGCAGCTCCGACAGTTACAATGAGCAGTTCTTC; CDR3: CASSSDSYNEQFF
V: TRBV27; size: many; J: TRBJ2-1; D: TRBD1; DNA: TGTGCCAGCAGTTTAGACAGGGGCATCTATAATGAGCAGTTCTTC; CDR3: CASSLDRGIYNEQFF
V: TRBV29-1; size: many; J: TRBJ1-2; D: TRBD1; DNA: TGCAGCGTTGAAGGACAGGGGAACTATGGCTACACCTTC; CDR3: CSVEGQGNYGYTF
V: TRBV6-1; size: NA; J: TRBJ1-1; D: NA; DNA: TGTGCCAGCAGCGGGAGGGGGGGTACTGAAGCTTTCTTT; CDR3: CASSGRGGTEAFF
V: TRBV29-1; size: NA; J: TRBJ2-1; D: NA; DNA: TGCAGCGGAGGATTCTACAATGAGCAGTTCTTC; CDR3: CSGGFYNEQFF
V: TRBV11-2; size: many; J: TRBJ2-7; D: NA; DNA: TGTGCCAGCCTCCAGGCGGGATCCTTGAGCGAGCAGTACTTC; CDR3: CASLQAGSLSEQYF
V: TRBV7-2; size: NA; J: TRBJ2-5; D: NA; DNA: TGTGCCAGCAGCTTAGCTAGCCCGCGAGAGACCCAGTACTTC; CDR3: CASSLASPRETQYF
V: TRBV4-2; size: NA; J: TRBJ2-1; D: NA; DNA: TGTGCCAGCAGCCCCCCGTTAGGGGGCTCCTACAATGAGCAGTTCTTC; CDR3: CASSPPLGGSYNEQFF